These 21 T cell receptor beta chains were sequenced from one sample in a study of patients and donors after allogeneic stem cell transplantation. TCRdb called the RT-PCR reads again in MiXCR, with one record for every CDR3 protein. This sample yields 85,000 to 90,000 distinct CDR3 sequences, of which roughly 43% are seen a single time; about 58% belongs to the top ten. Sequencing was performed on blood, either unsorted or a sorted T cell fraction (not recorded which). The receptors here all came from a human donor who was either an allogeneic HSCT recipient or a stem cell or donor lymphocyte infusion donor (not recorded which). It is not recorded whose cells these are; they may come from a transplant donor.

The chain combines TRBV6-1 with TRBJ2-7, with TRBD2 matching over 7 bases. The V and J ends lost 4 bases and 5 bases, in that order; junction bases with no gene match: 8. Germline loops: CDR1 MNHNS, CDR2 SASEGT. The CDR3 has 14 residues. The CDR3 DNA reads TGTGCCAGCAGTGGGACGCGGGGGATTAACGAGCAGTACTTC. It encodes CASSGTRGINEQYF.

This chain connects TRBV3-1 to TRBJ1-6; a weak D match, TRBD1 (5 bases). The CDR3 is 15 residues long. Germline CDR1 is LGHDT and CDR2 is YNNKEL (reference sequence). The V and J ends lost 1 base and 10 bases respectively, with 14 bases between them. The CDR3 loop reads CASSQAGAASSPLHF. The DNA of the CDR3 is TGTGCCAGCAGCCAAGCCGGGGCGGCGTCGTCACCCCTCCACTTT.

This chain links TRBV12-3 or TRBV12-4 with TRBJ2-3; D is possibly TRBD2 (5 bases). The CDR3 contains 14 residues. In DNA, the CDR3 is TGTGCTAACGGTCCAGCGGACCCCACAGATACGCAGTATTTT. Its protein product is CANGPADPTDTQYF.

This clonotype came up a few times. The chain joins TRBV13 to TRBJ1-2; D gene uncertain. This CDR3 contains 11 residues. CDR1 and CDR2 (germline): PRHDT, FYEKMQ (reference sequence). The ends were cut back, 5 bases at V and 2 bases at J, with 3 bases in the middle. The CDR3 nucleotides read TGTGCCAGCAGCCCAAACTATGGCTACACCTTC. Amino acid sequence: CASSPNYGYTF.

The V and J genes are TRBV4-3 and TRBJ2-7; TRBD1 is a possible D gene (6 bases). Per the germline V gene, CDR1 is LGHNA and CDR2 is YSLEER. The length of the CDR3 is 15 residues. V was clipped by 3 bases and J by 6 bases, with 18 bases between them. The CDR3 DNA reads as TGCGCCAGCAGCCAGGAGGCCACAGGGTGGCGCGAGCAGTACTTC. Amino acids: CASSQEATGWREQYF.

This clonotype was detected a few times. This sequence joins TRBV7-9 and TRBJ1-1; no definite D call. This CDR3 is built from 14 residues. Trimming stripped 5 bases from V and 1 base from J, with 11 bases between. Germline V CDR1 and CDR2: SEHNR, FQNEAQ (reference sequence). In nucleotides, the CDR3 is TGTGCCAGCAGCCTCGATTTAGGGAACACTGAAGCTTTCTTT. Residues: CASSLDLGNTEAFF.

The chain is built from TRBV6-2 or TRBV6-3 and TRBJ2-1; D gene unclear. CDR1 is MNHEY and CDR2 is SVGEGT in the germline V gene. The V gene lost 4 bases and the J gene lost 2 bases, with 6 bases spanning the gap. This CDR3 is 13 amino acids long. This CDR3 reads CASSLTPYNEQFF. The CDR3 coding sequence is TGTGCCAGCAGTTTGACACCCTACAATGAGCAGTTCTTC.

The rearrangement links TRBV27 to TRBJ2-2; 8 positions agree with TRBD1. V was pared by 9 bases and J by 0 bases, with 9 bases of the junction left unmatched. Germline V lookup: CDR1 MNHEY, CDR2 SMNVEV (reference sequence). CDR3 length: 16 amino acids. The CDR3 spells CASRRQGPSNTGELFF. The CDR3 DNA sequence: TGTGCCAGTAGGAGACAGGGGCCATCGAACACCGGGGAGCTGTTTTTT.

CDR3 protein: CSARDQGSVPPLHF. The CDR3 coding sequence is TGCAGTGCTAGAGATCAGGGGTCGGTACCACCCCTCCACTTT. The V and J genes are TRBV20-1 and TRBJ1-6; D possibly corresponds to TRBD1 (6 bases). Germline V gene sequence: CDR1 DFQATT, CDR2 SNEGSKA (reference sequence). The V end lost 0 bases, the J end lost 11 bases, and 14 bases lay between the germline ends. The CDR3 contains 14 residues.

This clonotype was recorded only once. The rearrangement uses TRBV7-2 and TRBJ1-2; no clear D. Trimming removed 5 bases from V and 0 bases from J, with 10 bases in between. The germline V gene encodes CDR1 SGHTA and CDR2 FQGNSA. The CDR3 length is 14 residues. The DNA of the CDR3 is TGTGCCAGCAGCCCCGTCCTATCTAACTATGGCTACACCTTC. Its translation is CASSPVLSNYGYTF.

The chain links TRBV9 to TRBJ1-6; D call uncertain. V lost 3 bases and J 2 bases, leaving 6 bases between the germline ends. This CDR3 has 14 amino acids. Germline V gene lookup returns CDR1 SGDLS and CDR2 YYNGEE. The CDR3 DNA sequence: TGTGCCAGCAGCGCCGGGACCTATAATTCACCCCTCCACTTT. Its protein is CASSAGTYNSPLHF. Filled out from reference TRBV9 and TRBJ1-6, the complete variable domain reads DSGVTQTPKHLITATGQRVTLRCSPRSGDLSVYWYQQSLDQGLQFLIQYYNGEERAKGNILERFSAQQFPDLHSELNLSSLELGDSALYFCASSAGTYNSPLHFGNGTRLTVT.

CDR3 loop: CASSQDLGHRYGYTF. In DNA, the CDR3 is TGTGCCAGCAGCCAAGATTTAGGACATCGATATGGCTACACCTTC. V usage is TRBV3-1 and J usage is TRBJ1-2, with a weak D call TRBD1 (5 bases). V gave up 0 bases and J gave up 5 bases, with 13 bases separating them. There are 15 residues in the CDR3. Germline CDR1 LGHDT, CDR2 YNNKEL (reference sequence).

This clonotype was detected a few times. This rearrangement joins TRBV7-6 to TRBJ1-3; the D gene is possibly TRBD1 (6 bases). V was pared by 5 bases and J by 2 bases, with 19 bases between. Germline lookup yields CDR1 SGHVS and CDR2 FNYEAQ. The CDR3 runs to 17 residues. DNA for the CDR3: TGTGCCAGCAGCCCAAGACAGGTTGGAGTGGCTGGAAACACCATATATTTT. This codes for CASSPRQVGVAGNTIYF.

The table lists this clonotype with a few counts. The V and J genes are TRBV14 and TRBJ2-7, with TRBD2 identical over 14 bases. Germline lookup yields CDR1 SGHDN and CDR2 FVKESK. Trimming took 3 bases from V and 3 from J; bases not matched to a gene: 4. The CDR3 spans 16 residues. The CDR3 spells CASSQPGLAGDYEQYF. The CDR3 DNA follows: TGTGCCAGCAGCCAGCCGGGACTAGCGGGAGACTACGAGCAGTACTTC.

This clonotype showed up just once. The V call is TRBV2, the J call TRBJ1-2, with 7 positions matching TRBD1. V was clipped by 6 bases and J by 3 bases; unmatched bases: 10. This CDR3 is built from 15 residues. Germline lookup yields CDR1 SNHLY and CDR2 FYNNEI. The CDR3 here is CASRVGTALHYGYTF. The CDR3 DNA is TGTGCCAGCAGAGTAGGGACAGCCCTACACTATGGCTACACCTTC. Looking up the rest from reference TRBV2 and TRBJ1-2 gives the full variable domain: EPEVTQTPSHQVTQMGQEVILRCVPISNHLYFYWYRQILGQKVEFLVSFYNNEISEKSEIFDDQFSVERPDGSNFTLKIRSTKLEDSAMYFCASRVGTALHYGYTFGSGTRLTVV.

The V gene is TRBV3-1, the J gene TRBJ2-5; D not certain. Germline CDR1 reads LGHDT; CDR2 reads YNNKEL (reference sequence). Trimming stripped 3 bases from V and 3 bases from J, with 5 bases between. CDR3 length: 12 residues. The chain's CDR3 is CASSHDKETQYF. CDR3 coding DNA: TGTGCCAGCAGCCACGATAAAGAGACCCAGTACTTC.

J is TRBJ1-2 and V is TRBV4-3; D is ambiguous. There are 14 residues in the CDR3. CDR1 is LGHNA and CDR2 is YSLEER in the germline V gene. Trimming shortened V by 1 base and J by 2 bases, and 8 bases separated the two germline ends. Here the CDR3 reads CASSQVIRNYGYTF. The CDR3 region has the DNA TGCGCCAGCAGCCAAGTCATCCGCAACTATGGCTACACCTTC.

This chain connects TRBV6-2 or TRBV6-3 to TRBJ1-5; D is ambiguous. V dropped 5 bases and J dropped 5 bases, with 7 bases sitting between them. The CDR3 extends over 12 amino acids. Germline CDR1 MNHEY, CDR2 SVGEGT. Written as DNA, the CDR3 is TGTGCCAGCAGTCATCCGGATCAGCCCCAGCATTTT. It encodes CASSHPDQPQHF.

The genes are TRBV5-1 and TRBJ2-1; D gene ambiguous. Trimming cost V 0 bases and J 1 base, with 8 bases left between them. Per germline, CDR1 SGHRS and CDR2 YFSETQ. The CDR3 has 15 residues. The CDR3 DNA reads TGCGCCAGCAGCTTGGACCCAGGTTCCTACAATGAGCAGTTCTTC. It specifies CASSLDPGSYNEQFF. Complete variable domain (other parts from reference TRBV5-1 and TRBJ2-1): KAGVTQTPRYLIKTRGQQVTLSCSPISGHRSVSWYQQTPGQGLQFLFEYFSETQRNKGNFPGRFSGRQFSNSRSEMNVSTLELGDSALYLCASSLDPGSYNEQFFGPGTRLTVL.

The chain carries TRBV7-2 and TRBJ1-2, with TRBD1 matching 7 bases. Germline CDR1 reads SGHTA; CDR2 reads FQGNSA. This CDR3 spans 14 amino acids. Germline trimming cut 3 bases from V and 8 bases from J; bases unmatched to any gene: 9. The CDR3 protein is CASSFGTVVNGYTF. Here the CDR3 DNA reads TGTGCCAGCAGCTTCGGGACAGTCGTAAACGGCTACACCTTC. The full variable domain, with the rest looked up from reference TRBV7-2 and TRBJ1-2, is GAGVSQSPSNKVTEKGKDVELRCDPISGHTALYWYRQSLGQGLEFLIYFQGNSAPDKSGLPSDRFSAERTGGSVSTLTIQRTQQEDSAVYLCASSFGTVVNGYTFGSGTRLTVV.

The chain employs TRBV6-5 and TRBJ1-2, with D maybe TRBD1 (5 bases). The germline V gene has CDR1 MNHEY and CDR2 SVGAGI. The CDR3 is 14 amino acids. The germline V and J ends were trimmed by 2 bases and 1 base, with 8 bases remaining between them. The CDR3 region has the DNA TGTGCCAGCAGTTACGACAGTCGTAACTATGGCTACACCTTC. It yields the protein CASSYDSRNYGYTF.